These 14 T cell receptor beta chains were all obtained from the same sample, sequenced in a study of blood T cell repertoires in COVID-19. Data came from immunoSEQ multiplex PCR; TCRdb stores just in-frame clones and leaves some out. The sample holds about 260,000 clones, roughly 90% seen once. The sample taken for sequencing was peripheral blood. Receptors originate from a man aged 30-40 years with active or convalescent COVID-19.

The chain uses TRBV6-5 and TRBJ1-3, with TRBD1 matching over 8 bases. This CDR3 is built from 14 residues. V trimming: 8 bases; J trimming: 2 bases; junction bases outside the gene matches: 5. CDR1 is MNHEY, CDR2 SVGAGI, per germline. CDR3 residues: CASGQTGAGNTIYF. The DNA of the CDR3 is TGTGCCAGCGGCCAGACAGGGGCTGGAAACACCATATATTTT.

This chain joins TRBV11-2 and TRBJ2-1; perhaps TRBD2 as D (5 bases). Looked up from germline, CDR1 is SGHAT and CDR2 is FQNNGV. The V end lost 0 bases, the J end lost 9 bases, and 6 bases lay between the germline ends. CDR3 length equals 12 residues. CDR3 region: CASSLDRGEQFF. The CDR3 DNA follows: TGTGCCAGCAGCTTAGACCGGGGTGAGCAGTTCTTC.

The DNA of the CDR3 is TGTGCCATCATAGCGGCCCAAGAGACCCAGTACTTC. The encoded protein is CAIIAAQETQYF. The chain couples TRBV7-9 to TRBJ2-5; D is possibly TRBD2 (6 bases). CDR1 and CDR2 (germline): SEHNR, FQNEAQ (reference sequence). This CDR3 region has 12 residues. Trimming took off 10 bases at V and 1 base at J, with 10 bases between the two ends. Full variable domain (outside the CDR3, taken from reference TRBV7-9 and TRBJ2-5): DTGVSQNPRHKITKRGQNVTFRCDPISEHNRLYWYRQTLGQGPEFLTYFQNEAQLEKSRLLSDRFSAERPKGSFSTLEIQRTEQGDSAMYLCAIIAAQETQYFGPGTRLLVL.

The chain employs TRBV9 and TRBJ1-3; the D gene is possibly TRBD1 (5 bases). The CDR3 runs to 17 residues. The germline V gene encodes CDR1 SGDLS and CDR2 YYNGEE. The V gene lost 3 bases and the J gene lost 0 bases, with 16 bases spanning the gap. The CDR3 here is CASSATRENYSGNTIYF. CDR3 nucleotide sequence: TGTGCCAGCAGCGCCACCAGGGAAAACTACTCTGGAAACACCATATATTTT.

The rearrangement uses TRBV7-8 and TRBJ2-3, with a tentative D call TRBD2 (5 bases). The CDR3 spans 15 residues. The V gene lost 7 bases and the J gene lost 0 bases, with 14 bases spanning the gap. Per germline, CDR1 SGHVS and CDR2 FQNEAQ. Here the CDR3 reads CASIQLRASTDTQYF. The CDR3 bases are TGTGCCAGCATCCAACTGCGGGCTAGCACAGATACGCAGTATTTT.

This clone was found a few times. This chain uses TRBV19 with TRBJ2-1, with TRBD1 as a possible D gene (5 bases). The germline V and J ends were trimmed by 4 bases and 0 bases, with 13 bases remaining between them. The CDR3 is 16 residues long. Germline CDR1 reads LNHDA; CDR2 reads SQIVND (reference sequence). The CDR3 coding sequence is TGTGCCAGTAGTAAAACAGGACCCAGCTCCTACAATGAGCAGTTCTTC. This gives the protein CASSKTGPSSYNEQFF.

The chain couples TRBV5-5 to TRBJ1-5; no firm D call. V lost 0 bases and J lost 0, with 7 bases in between. The CDR3 spans 15 residues. Germline V gives CDR1 SGHKS, CDR2 YYEKEE (reference sequence). CDR3 in amino acids: CASSLVVYSNQPQHF. CDR3 nucleotide sequence: TGTGCCAGCAGCTTGGTCGTCTATAGCAATCAGCCCCAGCATTTT.

J is TRBJ1-5 and V is TRBV6-5, with D uncertain. Per the germline V gene, CDR1 is MNHEY and CDR2 is SVGAGI. CDR3 length: 14 residues. V was clipped by 0 bases and J by 3 bases, with 6 bases between them. The CDR3 DNA is TGTGCCAGCAGTTACTCGGCGGCCAATCAGCCCCAGCATTTT. Translating gives CASSYSAANQPQHF.

The chain combines TRBV13 with TRBJ2-7, with TRBD1 matching over 8 bases. The CDR3 consists of 15 residues. Germline V CDR1 and CDR2: PRHDT, FYEKMQ (reference sequence). V shed 4 bases, J shed 2 bases, and the junction held 7 bases outside the gene matches. DNA for the CDR3: TGTGCCAGCAGCTCACAGGACAGGGCGGCCTACGAGCAGTACTTC. Its translation is CASSSQDRAAYEQYF.

This clone was counted a single time. The chain has TRBV27 and TRBJ2-3; D is unresolved. The CDR3 consists of 16 residues. V was pared by 3 bases and J by 1 base, with 14 bases between. Germline CDR1 reads MNHEY; CDR2 reads SMNVEV (reference sequence). The CDR3, as DNA: TGTGCCAGCAGTTTCGCCGTTGAGGCGGGCACAGATACGCAGTATTTT. This codes for CASSFAVEAGTDTQYF.

J is TRBJ1-3 and V is TRBV5-1; 9 nucleotides agree with TRBD1. The V gene end was trimmed by 4 bases and the J gene end by 7 bases; junction bases not matched to a gene: 6. The germline V gene encodes CDR1 SGHRS and CDR2 YFSETQ. This CDR3 is 14 amino acids long. As DNA, the CDR3 is TGCGCCAGCAGCGCGGACAGGGGAGCGAACACCATATATTTT. Protein sequence: CASSADRGANTIYF. Complete variable domain (other parts from reference TRBV5-1 and TRBJ1-3): KAGVTQTPRYLIKTRGQQVTLSCSPISGHRSVSWYQQTPGQGLQFLFEYFSETQRNKGNFPGRFSGRQFSNSRSEMNVSTLELGDSALYLCASSADRGANTIYFGEGSWLTVV.

The V call is TRBV3-1 (or the pseudogene TRBV3-2), the J call TRBJ1-2; D gene unclear. CDR1 and CDR2 from the germline V gene are LGHDT and YNNKEL (reference sequence). There are 14 residues in the CDR3. Deletions cut 0 bases from V and 2 bases from J, with 7 bases between. In DNA form, the CDR3 reads TGTGCCAGCAGCCAAGATAGTTTGAACTATGGCTACACCTTC. Its translation: CASSQDSLNYGYTF.

The rearrangement uses TRBV5-1 and TRBJ1-1; D is possibly TRBD1 (5 bases). Germline V gene data show CDR1 as SGHRS and CDR2 as YFSETQ. Between the trimmed V and J ends, which lost 1 base and 1 base, there was a span of 11 bases. There are 15 residues in the CDR3. Written as DNA, the CDR3 is TGCGCCAGCAGCTTGAACCAGGGAAGGAACACTGAAGCTTTCTTT. As protein: CASSLNQGRNTEAFF.

The chain joins TRBV19 to TRBJ1-2, with D perhaps matching TRBD1 (6 bases). Germline CDR1 LNHDA, CDR2 SQIVND (reference sequence). With 7 bases removed from V and 7 bases from J, the gap between germline ends came to 16 bases. CDR3 length: 13 amino acids. The CDR3 reads CASKNREGGGYTF. The DNA of the CDR3 is TGTGCCAGTAAGAACAGGGAGGGAGGTGGCTACACCTTC. The complete variable domain, with remaining parts taken from reference TRBV19 and TRBJ1-2, reads DGGITQSPKYLFRKEGQNVTLSCEQNLNHDAMYWYRQDPGQGLRLIYYSQIVNDFQKGDIAEGYSVSREKKESFPLTVTSAQKNPTAFYLCASKNREGGGYTFGSGTRLTVV.